The 26 T cell receptor beta chains reported below all come from one sample, sequenced in a study of post-analysis software for immune sequencing data. Findings of the study overall: Compared with controls, patients had more of 4 to 6 TRBV segments, including TRBV5-6, TRBV5-1 and TRBV20-1.

These TCRs are of unknown antigen specificity. Each TCR beta cDNA library carried unique molecular identifiers. From the PCR reads, TCRdb called clonotypes with MiXCR, one entry per CDR3 protein. The sample contains about 820,000 distinct CDR3 sequences, 53% of which appear only once. The source material was blood. Receptors were obtained from a girl between 5 and 17 years old with multiple sclerosis.

The chain has TRBV21-1 and TRBJ1-2; TRBD1 was called by the table and not checked on the DNA. TRBV21-1 is shown as a pseudogene. This CDR3 has 14 residues. The CDR3 protein is CASSNRQGNYGYTF. CDR3 bases: TGTGCCAGCAGCAACCGACAGGGAAACTATGGCTACACCTTC.

This clonotype was counted a few times. The chain recombines TRBV7-3 with TRBJ2-3; no clear D gene. The CDR3 loop spans 14 amino acids. Between the trimmed V and J ends, which lost 5 bases and 1 base, there was a span of 10 bases. The germline V gene encodes CDR1 SGHTA and CDR2 FQGTGA. The CDR3 sequence is CASSVYGRTDTQYF. DNA for the CDR3: TGTGCCAGCAGCGTATACGGCCGCACAGATACGCAGTATTTT.

This clonotype was counted between two and nine times. The DNA of the CDR3 is TGTGCCAGCAGTGGGACAACGACCTACGAGCAGTACTTC. It is translated as CASSGTTTYEQYF. The chain carries TRBV25-1 and TRBJ2-7; weak D call: TRBD1 (5 bases). The germline gives CDR1 MGHDK, CDR2 SYGVNS. The CDR3 length is 13 residues. V lost 4 bases to trimming and J lost 2 bases, with 9 bases between them.

This clonotype was seen only once. Mismatch with germline at one junction end may stem from a read error. The rearrangement joins TRBV7-7 to TRBJ2-1, with unresolved D. This CDR3 has 14 amino acids. Germline CDR1 is SSHAT and CDR2 is FNYEAQ (reference sequence). The CDR3 here is CASSPLTRNNEQFF. The CDR3 DNA follows: TGTGCTAGCAGCCCACTAACGCGGAACAATGAGCAGTTCTTC.

The chain has TRBV5-1 and TRBJ2-4, with 8 bases lining up with TRBD2. Matching the DNA end better, TRBJ2-7 makes the J call doubtful. The CDR3 contains 16 residues. Germline assignment: CDR1 SGHRS and CDR2 YFSETQ. This CDR3 is CASSLMPGLDGYEQYF. In DNA, the CDR3 is TGCGCCAGCAGCTTGATGCCGGGACTAGACGGCTACGAGCAGTACTTC.

This clonotype was observed a few times. This chain uses TRBV9 with TRBJ2-5; 9 positions match TRBD2. J was trimmed by 4 bases and V by 0 bases; bases with no gene match: 4. The CDR3 is 15 residues long. Germline loops: CDR1 SGDLS, CDR2 YYNGEE. The CDR3 here is CASSVGGLAGETQYF. CDR3 bases: TGTGCCAGCAGCGTAGGGGGACTAGCAGGAGAGACCCAGTACTTC.

This rearrangement joins TRBV5-1 to TRBJ2-3; D may match TRBD1 or TRBD2 (5 bases each). The CDR3 runs 14 residues. Looked up from germline, CDR1 is SGHRS and CDR2 is YFSETQ. The germline V and J ends were trimmed by 2 bases and 2 bases, with 9 bases remaining between them. CDR3 sequence reads: CASSFGALTDTQYF. CDR3 DNA sequence: TGCGCCAGCAGCTTCGGGGCCCTCACAGATACGCAGTATTTT.

The CDR3 loop is CASSVGEAYEQYF. In DNA form, the CDR3 reads TGTGCCAGCAGCGTAGGTGAGGCCTACGAGCAGTACTTC. The V and J genes are TRBV9 and TRBJ2-4; D gene ambiguous. The J call could be wrong; TRBJ2-7 is a better fit for the DNA end. The CDR3 sequence is 13 residues long. CDR1 is SGDLS, CDR2 YYNGEE, per germline.

The V call is TRBV29-1, the J call TRBJ1-2; D is possibly TRBD1 (5 bases). Looked up from germline, CDR1 is SQVTM and CDR2 is ANQGSEA. This CDR3 is 13 amino acids long. Trimming took off 5 bases at V and 4 bases at J, with 14 bases between the two ends. The DNA of the CDR3 is TGCAGCGTTCCGGGACCGTCACTCTATGGCTACACCTTC. Residues: CSVPGPSLYGYTF.

The rearrangement joins TRBV7-3 to TRBJ2-2; TRBD2 matches at 10 bases. Germline V gene lookup returns CDR1 SGHTA and CDR2 FQGTGA. This CDR3 has 16 residues. Trimming at V came to 5 bases and at J to 4 bases, leaving 7 bases not matched to a gene. This chain's CDR3 is CASSRLAGAGTGELFF. DNA of the CDR3: TGTGCCAGCAGCCGCCTAGCGGGGGCCGGCACCGGGGAGCTGTTTTTT.

The chain carries TRBV4-2 and TRBJ2-2; TRBD2 agrees at 8 bases. The CDR3 is 15 amino acids. V was clipped by 2 bases and J by 7 bases; unmatched bases: 6. Germline CDR1 and CDR2: LGHNA and YNFKEQ. The CDR3 sequence: CASSQPGGLGGELFF. The CDR3 nucleotides read TGTGCCAGCAGCCAACCGGGGGGGCTCGGCGGGGAGCTGTTTTTT.

This clonotype was seen a single time. The chain recombines TRBV20-1 with TRBJ2-4; TRBD2 is a possible D gene (6 bases). V was clipped by 2 bases and J by 5 bases, with 10 bases between them. The CDR3 spans 13 residues. Per the germline V gene, CDR1 is DFQATT and CDR2 is SNEGSKA (reference sequence). The CDR3 loop is CSARSIAENIQYF. The CDR3 DNA is TGCAGTGCTAGATCCATAGCGGAAAACATTCAGTACTTC.

This chain connects TRBV12-3 or TRBV12-4 to TRBJ2-5; 8 positions match TRBD1. The CDR3 is 15 amino acids. Trimming at V came to 5 bases and at J to 5 bases, leaving 10 bases not matched to a gene. The CDR3 sequence: CASSPGTGLSETQYF. The CDR3 nucleotides are TGTGCCAGCAGTCCCGGGACAGGCCTTTCGGAGACCCAGTACTTC.

J is TRBJ2-1 and V is TRBV29-1; D ambiguous. Trimming removed 2 bases from V and 0 bases from J, with 8 bases in between. Germline lookup yields CDR1 SQVTM and CDR2 ANQGSEA. The CDR3 extends over 14 amino acids. CDR3 protein: CSVESQNSYNEQFF. The CDR3 region has the DNA TGCAGCGTTGAATCCCAAAACTCCTACAATGAGCAGTTCTTC.

This sequence joins TRBV6-2 or TRBV6-3 and TRBJ2-3; D not resolved. Looked up from germline, CDR1 is MNHEY and CDR2 is SVGEGT. The CDR3 has 13 residues. Trimming pared 2 bases from V and 5 bases from J, leaving 8 bases between. CDR3 in amino acids: CASSYTHRDTQYF. CDR3 in DNA: TGTGCCAGCAGTTACACACACCGAGATACGCAGTATTTT.

This clonotype was seen a handful of times. The V and J genes are TRBV20-1 and TRBJ2-5; tentatively, D is TRBD1 or TRBD2 (5 bases each). The ends were cut back, 3 bases at V and 11 bases at J, with 22 bases in the middle. The CDR3 runs 14 residues. CDR1 is DFQATT and CDR2 is SNEGSKA in the germline V gene (reference sequence). The CDR3 nucleotides are TGCAGTGCTAGCCCCCTGGGGGACCCTTTAGAGCAGTACTTC. Protein product: CSASPLGDPLEQYF.

V usage is TRBV9 and J usage is TRBJ2-1; 11 bases are shared with TRBD2. The germline V gene encodes CDR1 SGDLS and CDR2 YYNGEE. CDR3 size: 16 residues. V lost 4 bases, J lost 8 bases, and 11 bases stayed unmatched. The CDR3 coding sequence is TGTGCCAGCAGCTCACAGACTAGCGGGATTTTTGATGAGCAGTTCTTC. It is translated as CASSSQTSGIFDEQFF.

This sequence joins TRBV2 and TRBJ1-6; D may be TRBD1 (5 bases). Germline assignment: CDR1 SNHLY and CDR2 FYNNEI. The CDR3 consists of 13 residues. V shed 10 bases and J shed 8 bases, with 15 bases lying between them. CDR3 in DNA: TGTGCCATCGAGTCGGGGGTTGATTCACCCCTCCACTTT. It specifies CAIESGVDSPLHF.

The sample holds a few counts of this clonotype. With a much larger clone just one base away, this may be a read error. The V and J genes are TRBV5-1 and TRBJ2-7; possible D gene TRBD1, 6 bases. There are 13 residues in the CDR3. V lost 4 bases and J lost 2, with 10 bases in between. CDR1 is SGHRS, CDR2 YFSETQ, per germline. The DNA of the CDR3 is TGCGCCAGCAGCGGGGGACAAGCCTACGAGCAGTACTTC. Translated: CASSGGQAYEQYF.

The chain combines TRBV5-1 with TRBJ2-4; either TRBD1 or TRBD2 may supply D (5 bases each). The DNA matches TRBJ2-7 better at its end, which makes the J call doubtful. The germline V gene encodes CDR1 SGHRS and CDR2 YFSETQ. The CDR3 has 15 residues. The CDR3 sequence: CASTRGAGGTYEQYF. The CDR3 nucleotides read TGCGCCAGCACCCGAGGGGCGGGTGGGACCTACGAGCAGTACTTC.

The chain couples TRBV7-8 to TRBJ2-1, with 10 bases matching TRBD2. Germline V gene data show CDR1 as SGHVS and CDR2 as FQNEAQ. Losses at the gene ends were 0 bases for V and 4 bases for J; bases not matched to a gene: 12. The CDR3 has 19 amino acids. The DNA of the CDR3 is TGTGCCAGCAGCTTAGCGCGTGTTAGCGGGAGGACCGCTTACAATGAGCAGTTCTTC. Protein: CASSLARVSGRTAYNEQFF.

Here the CDR3 reads CASSRRTGLYNEQFF. The CDR3 DNA reads TGTGCCAGCAGTAGACGGACAGGCCTTTACAATGAGCAGTTCTTC. This sequence joins TRBV6-5 and TRBJ2-1; 7 bases agree with TRBD1. V was clipped by 5 bases and J by 4 bases; unmatched bases: 8. This CDR3 is built from 15 residues. CDR1 and CDR2 from the germline V gene are MNHEY and SVGAGI.

The CDR3 DNA reads as TGTGCCAGCAGCTTGGAGGCCCTAGCGGAGCAGTTCTTC. Translating it yields CASSLEALAEQFF. This sequence joins TRBV5-6 and TRBJ2-1; D is perhaps TRBD2 (6 bases). Germline V lookup: CDR1 SGHDT, CDR2 YYEEEE. The CDR3 is 13 amino acids. V was trimmed by 0 bases and J by 10 bases, leaving 11 bases between them.

The chain couples TRBV7-2 to TRBJ1-2; D ambiguous. The CDR3 has 13 residues. Germline-derived CDR1 and CDR2 are SGHTA and FQGNSA. Trimming took off 4 bases at V and 3 bases at J, with 9 bases between the two ends. CDR3 sequence: CASSSPRDYGYTF. The CDR3 DNA reads TGTGCCAGCAGCTCCCCCCGGGACTATGGCTACACCTTC.

V gene TRBV15 combines with J gene TRBJ2-7; D is ambiguous. Germline-derived CDR1 and CDR2 are LNHNV and YYDKDF (reference sequence). The CDR3 sequence is 15 residues long. Trimming shortened V by 2 bases and J by 5 bases, and 16 bases separated the two germline ends. The CDR3 region is CATSRSKDGPDEQYF. The DNA for the CDR3 is TGTGCCACCAGCAGATCCAAGGACGGGCCCGACGAGCAGTACTTC.

The rearrangement uses TRBV20-1 and TRBJ1-5; no reliable D call. Germline-derived CDR1 and CDR2 are DFQATT and SNEGSKA (reference sequence). V lost 3 bases, J lost 5 bases, and 17 bases lay in between. This CDR3 is built from 15 residues. CDR3: CSARELDSPYQPQHF. The CDR3 nucleotides are TGCAGTGCTAGGGAATTAGATAGTCCGTATCAGCCCCAGCATTTT.